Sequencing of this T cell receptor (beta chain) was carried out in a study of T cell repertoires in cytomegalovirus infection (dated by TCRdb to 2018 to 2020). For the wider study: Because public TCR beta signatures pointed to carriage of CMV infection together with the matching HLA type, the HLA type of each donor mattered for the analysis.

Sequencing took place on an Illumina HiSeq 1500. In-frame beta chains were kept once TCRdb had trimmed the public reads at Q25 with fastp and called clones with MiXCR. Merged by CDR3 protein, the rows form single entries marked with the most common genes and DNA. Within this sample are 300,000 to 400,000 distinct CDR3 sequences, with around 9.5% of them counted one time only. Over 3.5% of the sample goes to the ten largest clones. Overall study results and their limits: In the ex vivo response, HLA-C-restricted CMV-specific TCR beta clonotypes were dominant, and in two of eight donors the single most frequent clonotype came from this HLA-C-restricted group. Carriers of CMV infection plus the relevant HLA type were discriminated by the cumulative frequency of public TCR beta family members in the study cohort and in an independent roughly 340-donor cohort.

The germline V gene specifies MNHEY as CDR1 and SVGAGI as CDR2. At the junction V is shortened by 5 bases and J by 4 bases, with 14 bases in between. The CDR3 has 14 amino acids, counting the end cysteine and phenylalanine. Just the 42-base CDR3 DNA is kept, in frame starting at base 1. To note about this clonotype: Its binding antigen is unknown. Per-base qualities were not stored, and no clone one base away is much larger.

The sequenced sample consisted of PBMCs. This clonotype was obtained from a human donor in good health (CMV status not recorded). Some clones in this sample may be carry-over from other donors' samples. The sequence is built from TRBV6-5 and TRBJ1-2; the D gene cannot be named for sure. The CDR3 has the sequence CASSKGHLGYGYTF. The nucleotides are TGTGCCAGCAGTAAAGGGCACCTGGGCTATGGCTACACCTTC.